Listed here are 14 T cell receptor beta chains from one sample, sequenced in a study of beta chain features in type 1 diabetes (dated 2018 in TCRdb). Study-level results and caveats: In all four CD4+ subsets, TCRB CDR3 length was moderately but significantly shorter in type 1 diabetes patients.

Library generation was performed with the immunoSEQ multiplex PCR assay. The entire amount of isolated RNA was reverse transcribed using the High Capacity cDNA Reverse Transcription Kit, so the sequenced TCRB transcripts were expressed ones. TCRdb re-hosts the immuneACCESS table, in-frame sequences only. Its copies lack some clones; in the studies checked, an unresolved V gene accounts for under half of them, and the cause for the rest is not known. This sample has 600,000 or so clones in its table, and 11% to 15% of those were observed once. The ten largest account for approximately 0.042% of the sample. These TCRs' antigens remain unknown. Sequencing was done on a sample of naive CD4+ T cells from blood. The label giving this sample's cell subset or site can be read as: true naive CD4+ T cells. The source of these receptors is a man aged 18 to 30 with type 1 diabetes.

This clone was seen a handful of times. The chain is built from TRBV7-9 and TRBJ1-1, with D unclear. CDR3 length: 13 residues. Germline values: CDR1 SEHNR, CDR2 FQNEAQ (reference sequence). V lost 2 bases, J lost 0 bases, and 4 bases lay in between. Here the CDR3 reads CASSLQLNTEAFF. The CDR3 coding sequence is TGTGCCAGCAGCTTACAGTTGAACACTGAAGCTTTCTTT.

The chain is built from TRBV7-4 and TRBJ2-1; the match to TRBD2 covers 12 bases. The V segment lost 5 bases and the J segment 9 bases; nucleotides outside the gene matches: 5. The V gene's germline CDR1 is SGHVT and CDR2 SQSDAQ. This CDR3 is 14 amino acids long. CDR3 DNA sequence: TGTGCCAGCAGCCTGACTAGCGGGAGAGGTGAGCAGTTCTTC. Translation gives CASSLTSGRGEQFF. Looking up the rest from reference TRBV7-4 and TRBJ2-1 gives the full variable domain: GAGVSQSPRYKVAKRGRDVALRCDSISGHVTLYWYRQTLGQGSEVLTYSQSDAQRDKSGRPSGRFSAERPERSVSTLKIQRTEQGDSAVYLCASSLTSGRGEQFFGPGTRLTVL.

This clone was detected a few times. This chain links TRBV11-2 with TRBJ2-5; D possibly corresponds to TRBD2 (5 bases). This CDR3 is 15 amino acids long. Germline CDR1 reads SGHAT; CDR2 reads FQNNGV. The ends were cut back, 8 bases at V and 2 bases at J, with 18 bases in the middle. In DNA, the CDR3 is TGTGCCAGCGTACTCGCGGGCAGAGCTCAAGAGACCCAGTACTTC. Protein sequence: CASVLAGRAQETQYF. The whole variable domain, remainder taken from reference TRBV11-2 and TRBJ2-5, is EAGVAQSPRYKIIEKRQSVAFWCNPISGHATLYWYQQILGQGPKLLIQFQNNGVVDDSQLPKDRFSAERLKGVDSTLKIQPAKLEDSAVYLCASVLAGRAQETQYFGPGTRLLVL.

This chain connects TRBV18 to TRBJ2-7; 9 bases align to TRBD2. The V gene end was trimmed by 4 bases and the J gene end by 4 bases; junction bases not matched to a gene: 8. This CDR3 is 15 amino acids long. Germline loops: CDR1 KGHSH, CDR2 LQKENI. DNA of the CDR3: TGTGCCAGCTCACAAACCGGGACTAGCAGATACGAGCAGTACTTC. It specifies CASSQTGTSRYEQYF.

J is TRBJ2-4 and V is TRBV28; the D gene could be TRBD1 or TRBD2 (6 bases each). Germline V lookup: CDR1 MDHEN, CDR2 SYDVKM. V was cut by 4 bases and J by 4 bases, with 14 bases left in between. CDR3 length: 15 residues. The CDR3 coding sequence is TGTGCCAGCAGTTCGTGGGGGGCCGCAAAAAACATTCAGTACTTC. Its protein product is CASSSWGAAKNIQYF.

This clone has only a few counts. The chain recombines TRBV7-9 with TRBJ1-6; tentative D call: TRBD1 (5 bases). The CDR3 has 16 residues. V was pared by 4 bases and J by 5 bases, with 15 bases between. CDR1 SEHNR and CDR2 FQNEAQ come from the germline V gene (reference sequence). The CDR3, as DNA: TGTGCCAGCAGCTCCAACCAGGGTGTCCATAATTCACCCCTCCACTTT. Translated: CASSSNQGVHNSPLHF.

The DNA of the CDR3 is TGTGCCAGCAGCTGGGGAAGTCAGGGGGTGGAGACCCAGTACTTC. Its protein product is CASSWGSQGVETQYF. This chain joins TRBV7-2 and TRBJ2-5; TRBD1 matches 7 bases. Germline trimming cut 4 bases from V and 5 bases from J; bases unmatched to any gene: 10. This CDR3 has 15 amino acids. CDR1 SGHTA and CDR2 FQGNSA come from the germline V gene. The entire variable domain, with the rest obtained from reference TRBV7-2 and TRBJ2-5, is as follows: GAGVSQSPSNKVTEKGKDVELRCDPISGHTALYWYRQSLGQGLEFLIYFQGNSAPDKSGLPSDRFSAERTGGSVSTLTIQRTQQEDSAVYLCASSWGSQGVETQYFGPGTRLLVL.

This chain joins TRBV2 and TRBJ2-1; weak D call: TRBD2 (6 bases). Germline-derived CDR1 and CDR2 are SNHLY and FYNNEI. This CDR3 comprises 13 residues. V lost 11 bases to trimming and J lost 5 bases, with 16 bases between them. The CDR3 spells CAGGVSGDNEQFF. The CDR3 nucleotides are TGTGCCGGGGGTGTTAGCGGTGACAATGAGCAGTTCTTC.

This clone was counted between two and nine times. V usage is TRBV5-4 and J usage is TRBJ2-2, with 10 bases matching TRBD2. J lost 4 bases, V lost 4 bases, and 4 bases had no gene match. The CDR3 covers 15 residues. In germline, CDR1 is SGHNT, CDR2 YYREEE (reference sequence). CDR3: CASSPAGGFTGELFF. The CDR3 bases are TGTGCCAGCAGCCCAGCGGGGGGGTTCACCGGGGAGCTGTTTTTT.

This clone has more than one count but fewer than ten. In the same sample, other DNA sequences code for this CDR3. V and J are TRBV5-1 and TRBJ2-7; 8 bases fit TRBD2. In germline, CDR1 is SGHRS, CDR2 YFSETQ. Trimming took 0 bases from V and 0 from J; bases not matched to a gene: 2. The CDR3 totals 15 residues. The CDR3 nucleotides are TGCGCCAGCAGCTTGGGACTAGCGTCCTCCTACGAGCAGTACTTC. Residues: CASSLGLASSYEQYF.

The genes are TRBV29-1 and TRBJ1-2, with unresolved D. The CDR3 spans 14 residues. Trimming shortened V by 1 base and J by 4 bases, and 13 bases separated the two germline ends. Germline V CDR1 and CDR2: SQVTM, ANQGSEA. The CDR3 DNA is TGCAGCGTTGAAGCCATGCCGGGAAGCTATGGCTACACCTTC. The encoded protein is CSVEAMPGSYGYTF.

In this sample, this clone turned up a few times. The chain has TRBV29-1 and TRBJ2-3; D is possibly TRBD1 (6 bases). The germline CDR1 and CDR2 sequences are SQVTM and ANQGSEA. The CDR3 is made up of 13 amino acids. V lost 7 bases and J lost 4, with 15 bases in between. The CDR3: CSAYRVGPDTQYF. In DNA, the CDR3 is TGCAGCGCCTACAGGGTAGGGCCAGATACGCAGTATTTT.

V is TRBV9 and J is TRBJ2-2; 9 bases are shared with TRBD1. Germline V gene lookup returns CDR1 SGDLS and CDR2 YYNGEE. The CDR3 sequence is 15 residues long. V was pared by 0 bases and J by 7 bases, with 4 bases of the junction left unmatched. In DNA, the CDR3 is TGTGCCAGCAGCGTAGACAGGGGGCGAGTCGGGGAGCTGTTTTTT. This translates into CASSVDRGRVGELFF.

This clone was observed a few times. This chain joins TRBV5-6 and TRBJ2-6; D unclear. The V gene lost 0 bases and the J gene lost 0 bases, with 10 bases spanning the gap. Germline V gene data show CDR1 as SGHDT and CDR2 as YYEEEE. The CDR3 consists of 17 residues. The chain's CDR3 is CASSLDSYGSGANVLTF. The CDR3 nucleotides read TGTGCCAGCAGCTTGGACTCGTATGGCTCTGGGGCCAACGTCCTGACTTTC.